These T cell receptor beta chains were read from a single sample in a study of response to subunit inactivated influenza vaccine. Using its own MiXCR run on the RT-PCR reads, TCRdb lists one record per CDR3 protein. The sample contains 800,000 or so distinct CDR3 sequences, about 20% of which appear only once. The starting material was PBMCs from blood, obtained more than 4 days after vaccination. All receptors come from a man between 50 and 59 years old who received an inactivated influenza vaccine. Both conserved end residues are part of each CDR3. The order of the fields is D gene, V gene, clone size, J gene, CDR3 protein, CDR3 DNA. The D gene is left open where the match is weak. Expanded clones are given a class, and other clones once, few, many or no size at all.

D gene: TRBD1; V gene: TRBV29-1; clone size: NA; J gene: TRBJ2-2; CDR3 protein: CSVEGQGGRELFF; CDR3 DNA: TGCAGCGTTGAGGGACAGGGGGGCCGGGAGCTGTTTTTT
D gene: TRBD2; V gene: TRBV7-9; clone size: NA; J gene: TRBJ2-3; CDR3 protein: CASSFSSGSSSDTQYF; CDR3 DNA: TGTGCCAGCAGCTTCTCTAGCGGGAGTAGCTCAGATACGCAGTATTTT
D gene: NA; V gene: TRBV5-1; clone size: NA; J gene: TRBJ2-7; CDR3 protein: CASSLAGGHDSYEQYF; CDR3 DNA: TGCGCCAGCAGCTTGGCCGGGGGTCATGACTCCTACGAGCAGTACTTC
D gene: NA; V gene: TRBV11-2; clone size: NA; J gene: TRBJ2-3; CDR3 protein: CASSPRHGTDTQYF; CDR3 DNA: TGTGCCAGCAGCCCGCGTCATGGCACAGATACGCAGTATTTT
D gene: NA; V gene: TRBV27; clone size: NA; J gene: TRBJ2-1; CDR3 protein: CASSLTLVDNEQFF; CDR3 DNA: TGTGCCAGCAGTTTAACGCTGGTTGACAATGAGCAGTTCTTC
D gene: NA; V gene: TRBV5-1; clone size: NA; J gene: TRBJ1-1; CDR3 protein: CASSLARSQAEAFF; CDR3 DNA: TGCGCCAGCAGCTTGGCCAGGAGCCAGGCTGAAGCTTTCTTT
D gene: TRBD2; V gene: TRBV7-2; clone size: few; J gene: TRBJ2-7; CDR3 protein: CASSSTSGAYEQYF; CDR3 DNA: TGTGCCAGCAGCTCGACTAGCGGGGCCTACGAGCAGTACTTC
D gene: NA; V gene: TRBV20-1; clone size: NA; J gene: TRBJ2-5; CDR3 protein: CSAPSKEYQETQYF; CDR3 DNA: TGCAGTGCTCCGAGCAAGGAGTACCAAGAGACCCAGTACTTC
D gene: TRBD1; V gene: TRBV20-1; clone size: few; J gene: TRBJ2-3; CDR3 protein: CSARDHGTGEYF; CDR3 DNA: TGCAGTGCTAGAGATCATGGGACAGGGGAGTATTTT
D gene: NA; V gene: TRBV7-2; clone size: NA; J gene: TRBJ1-1; CDR3 protein: CASSLAPSEAFF; CDR3 DNA: TGTGCCAGCAGCTTAGCCCCAAGCGAAGCTTTCTTT
D gene: NA; V gene: TRBV2; clone size: NA; J gene: TRBJ2-2; CDR3 protein: CASSPDRPWSGELFF; CDR3 DNA: TGTGCCAGCAGCCCTGACAGGCCCTGGTCCGGGGAGCTGTTTTTT
D gene: TRBD1; V gene: TRBV10-3; clone size: NA; J gene: TRBJ2-5; CDR3 protein: CAISAQGARETQYF; CDR3 DNA: TGTGCCATCAGCGCACAGGGGGCAAGGGAGACCCAGTACTTC
D gene: NA; V gene: TRBV20-1; clone size: few; J gene: TRBJ2-4; CDR3 protein: CSARDFKGGLAKNIQYF; CDR3 DNA: TGCAGTGCTAGAGATTTCAAGGGGGGCCTAGCCAAAAACATTCAGTACTTC
D gene: TRBD2; V gene: TRBV3-1; clone size: NA; J gene: TRBJ2-7; CDR3 protein: CASSLNPAGAREQYF; CDR3 DNA: TGTGCCAGCAGCCTCAACCCAGCGGGGGCGAGGGAGCAGTACTTC
D gene: NA; V gene: TRBV20-1; clone size: NA; J gene: TRBJ2-3; CDR3 protein: CSARTISDTQYF; CDR3 DNA: TGCAGTGCTAGGACTATTTCAGATACGCAGTATTTT
D gene: NA; V gene: TRBV7-2; clone size: NA; J gene: TRBJ2-3; CDR3 protein: CASSWLGIRTDTQYF; CDR3 DNA: TGTGCCAGCAGCTGGCTTGGGATACGCACAGATACGCAGTATTTT
D gene: NA; V gene: TRBV14; clone size: NA; J gene: TRBJ2-6; CDR3 protein: CASSQGVEGLSGANVLTF; CDR3 DNA: TGTGCCAGCAGCCAAGGGGTGGAGGGCCTCTCTGGGGCCAACGTCCTGACTTTC
D gene: NA; V gene: TRBV6-1; clone size: few; J gene: TRBJ2-1; CDR3 protein: CASSVPRGAPYNEQFF; CDR3 DNA: TGTGCCAGCAGCGTCCCTAGGGGGGCCCCCTACAATGAGCAGTTCTTC
D gene: NA; V gene: TRBV12-3/TRBV12-4; clone size: few; J gene: TRBJ2-5; CDR3 protein: CASSFSYEDQYF; CDR3 DNA: TGTGCCAGCAGTTTTAGCTATGAGGACCAGTACTTC
D gene: TRBD2; V gene: TRBV20-1; clone size: NA; J gene: TRBJ2-7; CDR3 protein: CSARDPTSGSYEQYF; CDR3 DNA: TGCAGTGCTAGAGACCCGACTAGCGGATCCTACGAGCAGTACTTC
D gene: TRBD2; V gene: TRBV25-1; clone size: NA; J gene: TRBJ2-2; CDR3 protein: CASNSGRARTGELFF; CDR3 DNA: TGTGCCAGCAACAGCGGGAGGGCCCGCACCGGGGAGCTGTTTTTT
D gene: NA; V gene: TRBV7-3; clone size: NA; J gene: TRBJ2-1; CDR3 protein: CASSPSGSLGNEQFF; CDR3 DNA: TGTGCCAGCAGCCCCAGCGGGTCTTTAGGCAATGAGCAGTTCTTC
D gene: TRBD2; V gene: TRBV3-1; clone size: NA; J gene: TRBJ2-1; CDR3 protein: CASSQASGGRAFF; CDR3 DNA: TGTGCCAGCAGCCAAGCTTCGGGGGGGCGGGCTTTCTTC
D gene: TRBD2; V gene: TRBV4-3; clone size: few; J gene: TRBJ2-3; CDR3 protein: CASSQATSGSGADTQYF; CDR3 DNA: TGCGCCAGCAGCCAAGCTACTAGCGGGAGTGGTGCAGATACGCAGTATTTT
D gene: NA; V gene: TRBV29-1; clone size: many; J gene: TRBJ2-2; CDR3 protein: CSVDPSNTGELFF; CDR3 DNA: TGCAGCGTTGACCCCAGTAACACCGGGGAGCTGTTTTTT
D gene: TRBD2; V gene: TRBV5-4; clone size: NA; J gene: TRBJ2-1; CDR3 protein: CASSLGSGRTDEQFF; CDR3 DNA: TGTGCCAGCAGCTTGGGGAGCGGGAGGACGGATGAGCAGTTCTTC